These 2 T cell receptor beta chains were sequenced from one sample in a study of control samples from healthy donors and cancer patients. Some clones are missing from TCRdb's copy, which holds only in-frame ones; the method was immunoSEQ multiplex PCR. The repertoire holds about 120,000 clones, with around 90% as singletons. Sequencing was done on a sample of blood. The receptors derive from a middle-aged man in good health.

The chain links TRBV6-5 to TRBJ1-4; weak D call: TRBD1 (5 bases). Trimming pared 5 bases from V and 5 bases from J, leaving 15 bases between. Germline V gene data show CDR1 as MNHEY and CDR2 as SVGAGI. This CDR3 comprises 15 residues. This CDR3 is CASSHKPRDNEKLFF. In DNA form, the CDR3 reads TGTGCCAGCAGTCACAAACCCCGGGACAATGAAAAACTGTTTTTT.

In nucleotides, the CDR3 is TGTGCCAGCAGTGAAGGCTACGAGCAGTACTTC. This encodes CASSEGYEQYF. The rearrangement joins TRBV27 to TRBJ2-7; D is unclear. Looked up from germline, CDR1 is MNHEY and CDR2 is SMNVEV (reference sequence). This CDR3 contains 11 residues. V gave up 5 bases and J gave up 3 bases, with 5 bases separating them.